In this sample, the clone carrying this TCR beta chain turned up many times. The junction shows a germline mismatch at one end, possibly a read error. This sample's TCRbeta library carried unique molecular identifier barcodes. TCRdb passed the PCR reads through MiXCR, listing each CDR3 protein once. The table includes around 250,000 distinct CDR3 sequences, 9.9% detected once. The sample comes from a study of T-cell reconstitution after alpha-beta-depleted transplantation in children. This CDR3 spans 13 amino acids. The sample here was PBMCs from the stem cell graft donor, taken from the stem cell graft. The chain uses TRBV12-3 or TRBV12-4 and TRBJ2-7, with D possibly matching TRBD1 (5 bases). This sequence originates from a human donor who donated a stem cell graft to a child with SCID. CDR3 nucleotide sequence: TGCGCCAGCAGCCCCCCAGGGTCCTACGAGCAGTACTTC. Translated: CASSPPGSYEQYF.